The rows below give T cell receptor beta chains drawn from one sample of a study of blood T cell repertoires in COVID-19. Method: immunoSEQ multiplex PCR; TCRdb's copy keeps in-frame clones and lacks some. There are hundreds of thousands of clones in the sample; 86% occur only once, and 1.4% to 1.5% lies in the top ten. Sequenced input: peripheral blood. These receptors all come from a woman in her twenties or thirties with active or convalescent COVID-19. The CDR3 runs from the conserved cysteine through the conserved F or W. D genes are given only for firm matches. Clone size is given for some rows only: seen once, a few or many times, or a class if the clone is expanded.

v_call: TRBV18
j_call: TRBJ1-1
clone_size: -
d_call: -
cdr3_nt: TGTGCCAGCTCACCAGAGTCAGTTGGTCGCGGGGGCAGATCGGTAGCTTTCTTT
cdr3_aa: CASSPESVGRGGRSVAFF

v_call: TRBV7-9
j_call: TRBJ1-3
clone_size: -
d_call: -
cdr3_nt: TGTGCCAGCAGCCCGCGGATGGAGGGGCCGAGCTCTGGAAACACCATATATTTT
cdr3_aa: CASSPRMEGPSSGNTIYF

v_call: TRBV19
j_call: TRBJ1-6
clone_size: -
d_call: -
cdr3_nt: TGTGCCAGTAGTATAGCCACAGGGAATAATTCACCCCTCCACTTT
cdr3_aa: CASSIATGNNSPLHF

v_call: TRBV30
j_call: TRBJ1-1
clone_size: -
d_call: -
cdr3_nt: TGTGCCTGGAGTCCTACCAGGGGCACTGAAGCTTTCTTT
cdr3_aa: CAWSPTRGTEAFF

v_call: TRBV30
j_call: TRBJ2-7
clone_size: -
d_call: TRBD1
cdr3_nt: TGTGCCTGGAGTGTAGGGGGGACAGGGGCCTACGAGCAGTACTTC
cdr3_aa: CAWSVGGTGAYEQYF

v_call: TRBV5-4
j_call: TRBJ2-2
clone_size: -
d_call: -
cdr3_nt: TGTGCCAGCCGCGGGGTGGGGGAGCTGTTTTTT
cdr3_aa: CASRGVGELFF

v_call: TRBV7-2
j_call: TRBJ2-1
clone_size: -
d_call: TRBD2
cdr3_nt: TGTGCCAGCAGCTTAACTAGCGGGTATAACAATGAGCAGTTCTTC
cdr3_aa: CASSLTSGYNNEQFF

v_call: TRBV5-1
j_call: TRBJ2-5
clone_size: -
d_call: -
cdr3_nt: TGCGCCAGCAGCCTAGGACAGCGGGAGACCCAGTACTTC
cdr3_aa: CASSLGQRETQYF

v_call: TRBV2
j_call: TRBJ2-3
clone_size: -
d_call: -
cdr3_nt: TGTGCCAGCAGTGATAAGGCGGGAAGAGTGGATACGCAGTATTTT
cdr3_aa: CASSDKAGRVDTQYF

v_call: TRBV11-3
j_call: TRBJ2-3
clone_size: -
d_call: -
cdr3_nt: TGTGCCAGCAGCTTAGGGGACAACCGAGCGGCAGATACGCAGTATTTT
cdr3_aa: CASSLGDNRAADTQYF

v_call: TRBV5-1
j_call: TRBJ2-7
clone_size: -
d_call: TRBD2
cdr3_nt: TGCGCCAGCAGCTCCGGACTAGCGGGAGGGGTCTTACTGGGTACCTACGAGCAGTACTTC
cdr3_aa: CASSSGLAGGVLLGTYEQYF

v_call: TRBV7-9
j_call: TRBJ1-2
clone_size: -
d_call: TRBD1
cdr3_nt: TGTGCCAGCAGCTTAGTACCCACAGGGGATGGTGGCTACACCTTC
cdr3_aa: CASSLVPTGDGGYTF

v_call: TRBV12-3/TRBV12-4
j_call: TRBJ1-1
clone_size: few
d_call: TRBD1
cdr3_nt: TGTGCCAGCAGTTTGCAGGGGGAGGCTGAAGCTTTCTTT
cdr3_aa: CASSLQGEAEAFF

v_call: TRBV28
j_call: TRBJ1-3
clone_size: -
d_call: -
cdr3_nt: TGTGCCAGCCGGACTTCAGGGGCCCTATATTTT
cdr3_aa: CASRTSGALYF

v_call: TRBV4-1
j_call: TRBJ1-3
clone_size: -
d_call: TRBD1
cdr3_nt: TGCGCCAGCAGCCACCGAGGGACAGACTCTGGAAACACCATATATTTT
cdr3_aa: CASSHRGTDSGNTIYF

v_call: TRBV7-9
j_call: TRBJ2-5
clone_size: once
d_call: -
cdr3_nt: TGTGCCAGCAGCTTAAACAGACAAGAGACCCAGTACTTC
cdr3_aa: CASSLNRQETQYF

v_call: TRBV7-2
j_call: TRBJ2-7
clone_size: -
d_call: -
cdr3_nt: TGTGCCAGCAGCTTGTCAGTATTGGGGAGTAACTCCTACGAGCAGTACTTC
cdr3_aa: CASSLSVLGSNSYEQYF

v_call: TRBV4-1
j_call: TRBJ1-6
clone_size: -
d_call: -
cdr3_nt: TGCGCCAGCAGCCAAGATAGGTCGGGGTATAATTCACCCCTCCACTTT
cdr3_aa: CASSQDRSGYNSPLHF

v_call: TRBV5-4
j_call: TRBJ1-3
clone_size: -
d_call: -
cdr3_nt: TGTGCCAGCAGCTTGTCTGGGGCGGTCTCTGGAAACACCATATATTTT
cdr3_aa: CASSLSGAVSGNTIYF

v_call: TRBV4-1
j_call: TRBJ2-1
clone_size: once
d_call: -
cdr3_nt: TGCGCCAGCAGCCAACTCACAGAAAACTACAATGAGCAGTTCTTC
cdr3_aa: CASSQLTENYNEQFF

v_call: TRBV29-1
j_call: TRBJ2-5
clone_size: -
d_call: -
cdr3_nt: TGCAGCGTTGACAGAAACCAAGAGACCCAGTACTTC
cdr3_aa: CSVDRNQETQYF

v_call: TRBV6-1
j_call: TRBJ1-1
clone_size: -
d_call: TRBD1
cdr3_nt: TGTGCCAGCAGTGATATGCGAACAGGGGACAGTTTTCTCGGCACTGAAGCTTTCTTT
cdr3_aa: CASSDMRTGDSFLGTEAFF

v_call: TRBV11-3
j_call: TRBJ2-2
clone_size: -
d_call: -
cdr3_nt: TGTGCCAGCAGCTTAGTGTTCACTCCTCGGGGCACCGGGGAGCTGTTTTTT
cdr3_aa: CASSLVFTPRGTGELFF

v_call: TRBV5-4
j_call: TRBJ2-3
clone_size: -
d_call: TRBD2
cdr3_nt: TGTGCCAGCAGCCCGCCGGCGGGAGGGCCGACAGATACGCAGTATTTT
cdr3_aa: CASSPPAGGPTDTQYF

v_call: TRBV29-1
j_call: TRBJ2-7
clone_size: -
d_call: TRBD2
cdr3_nt: TGCAGCGTTGAAGTGGTAGCGGGGTTATTATCCTACGAGCAGTACTTC
cdr3_aa: CSVEVVAGLLSYEQYF

v_call: TRBV2
j_call: TRBJ1-4
clone_size: -
d_call: TRBD1
cdr3_nt: TGTGCCAGCGGGACAGTGTTTAATGAAAAACTGTTTTTT
cdr3_aa: CASGTVFNEKLFF